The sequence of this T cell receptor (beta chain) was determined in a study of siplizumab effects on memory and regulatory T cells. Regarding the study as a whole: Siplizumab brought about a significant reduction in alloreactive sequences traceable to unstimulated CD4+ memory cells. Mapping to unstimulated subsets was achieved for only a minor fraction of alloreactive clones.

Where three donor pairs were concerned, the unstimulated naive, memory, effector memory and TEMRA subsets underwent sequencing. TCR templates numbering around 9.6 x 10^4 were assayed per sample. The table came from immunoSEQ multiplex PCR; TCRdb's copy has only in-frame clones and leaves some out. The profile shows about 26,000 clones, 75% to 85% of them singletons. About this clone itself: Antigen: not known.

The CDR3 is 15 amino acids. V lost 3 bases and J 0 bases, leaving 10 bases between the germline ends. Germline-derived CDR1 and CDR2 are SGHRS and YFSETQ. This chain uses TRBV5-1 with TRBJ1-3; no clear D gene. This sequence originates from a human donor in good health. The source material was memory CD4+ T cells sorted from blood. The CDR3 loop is CASSSDSGSGNTIYF. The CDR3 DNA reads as TGCGCCAGCAGCTCTGACTCCGGCTCTGGAAACACCATATATTTT.